The present entry profiles one T cell receptor beta chain with its context. Its antigen is not known. This record belongs to a study of CD8+ T cells in alopecia areata. Study-wide context: Twice daily, treated patients received 5 to 10 mg of oral tofacitinib. Tofacitinib ran for 6 to 18 months before 6 months off drug. Findings and caveats of the study: Clonality exceeded that of normal scalp in lesional scalp, most notably in alopecia totalis/universalis.

Isolated RNA was reverse transcribed into cDNA used as the sequencing template. Profiling relied on immunoSEQ multiplex PCR, and the TCRdb table lists in-frame clones only, not all of them. The table lists 64,000 or so clones, 40% to 55% of them singletons. Treatment given: oral pan-JAK inhibitor, 5-10 mg twice daily. Lesional scalp punch biopsies and peripheral blood were collected from alopecia areata patients. The germline CDR1 and CDR2 sequences are SGDLS and YYNGEE. V lost 1 base and J lost 5, with 13 bases in between. This CDR3 is 15 amino acids long. The chain combines TRBV9 with TRBJ1-5; no definite D call. This clonotype was sampled from a human donor with alopecia areata. The sequences come from CD8+ T cells sorted from blood, collected between weeks 36 and 40, from a patient treated with tofacitinib. CDR3 bases: TGTGCCAGCAGCGTATCGGGTCATCAGGATCAGCCCCAGCATTTT. It encodes CASSVSGHQDQPQHF. Variable domain in full (rest from reference TRBV9 and TRBJ1-5): DSGVTQTPKHLITATGQRVTLRCSPRSGDLSVYWYQQSLDQGLQFLIQYYNGEERAKGNILERFSAQQFPDLHSELNLSSLELGDSALYFCASSVSGHQDQPQHFGDGTRLSIL.